This T cell receptor (beta chain) was sequenced for a study of T cell changes during pregnancy in multiple sclerosis. The method was immunoSEQ multiplex PCR; TCRdb's version includes in-frame clones alone and lacks a portion of them. Seen here are some 51,000 clones, 94% observed once, and the top ten hold 0.45% to 0.55%. The CDR3 runs to 19 residues. Trimming cost V 2 bases and J 0 bases; bases outside gene matches: 12. CDR1 and CDR2 from the germline V gene are KGHSH and LQKENI. The clonotype was recovered from a female donor with multiple sclerosis, enrolled in a pregnancy study. The gene calls are TRBV18 and TRBJ1-5; 8 nucleotides agree with TRBD1. Sequences were derived from CD4+ T cells from peripheral blood mononuclear cells, sampled in the first trimester of pregnancy. CDR3 bases: TGTGCCAGCTCACCAACCCTACCAGGACAGGGCTATAGCAATCAGCCCCAGCATTTT. It yields the protein CASSPTLPGQGYSNQPQHF.